These 28 T cell receptor beta chains share one sample of origin, sequenced in a study of CD8+CD57+ T cells in acquired aplastic anemia. Profiling that covered TCR beta VDJ and CDR3 relied on genomic DNA as its template. One entry per CDR3 protein, called by TCRdb with MiXCR from the reads. The sample includes about 110,000 distinct CDR3 sequences, 51% of them seen just once. The sample consisted of sorted CD4+, CD8+, or CD8+CD57+ T cells (not recorded which) from PBMCs. The origin of the receptors is a human donor in good health, serving as a control.

This clonotype came up once. The V call is TRBV2, the J call TRBJ2-3; D not resolved. The germline V gene encodes CDR1 SNHLY and CDR2 FYNNEI. Trimming took 5 bases from V and 8 from J, leaving 14 bases between them. CDR3 length: 13 amino acids. The CDR3 region has the DNA TGTGCCAGCAGTTTTGTAGGGCCCCGTACGCAGTATTTT. Its translation is CASSFVGPRTQYF.

This sequence joins TRBV7-6 and TRBJ2-3; TRBD2 agrees at 9 bases. The junction had 6 bases not matched to a gene; V was cut back by 9 bases and J by 2 bases. Germline loops: CDR1 SGHVS, CDR2 FNYEAQ. The CDR3 has 14 residues. The CDR3 nucleotides read TGTGCCAGTAGTATAGCGGGGGCCACAGATACGCAGTATTTT. Its translation: CASSIAGATDTQYF.

The chain combines TRBV5-5 with TRBJ1-6, with D possibly matching TRBD1 (5 bases). V was clipped by 3 bases and J by 10 bases, with 14 bases between them. Germline CDR1 reads SGHKS; CDR2 reads YYEKEE (reference sequence). The CDR3 is made up of 14 amino acids. CDR3 amino acids: CASSSGTSYSPLHF. CDR3 DNA: TGTGCCAGCAGCTCCGGGACCAGCTACTCACCCCTCCACTTT.

The chain joins TRBV25-1 to TRBJ2-7; 10 bases match TRBD2. In germline, CDR1 is MGHDK, CDR2 SYGVNS. This CDR3 is 14 amino acids long. Trimming cost V 4 bases and J 2 bases; bases outside gene matches: 2. This CDR3 is CASSGTSGTYEQYF. The CDR3 nucleotides are TGTGCCAGCAGTGGGACTAGCGGAACCTACGAGCAGTACTTC.

On this clonotype itself: A read error may be the cause here, since a much bigger clone is one base away. This chain uses TRBV4-3 with TRBJ2-3; no clear D gene. This CDR3 is 14 amino acids long. V shed 0 bases and J shed 0 bases, with 4 bases lying between them. Germline V gives CDR1 LGHNA, CDR2 YSLEER. The CDR3 sequence is CASSQEYSTDTQYF. The CDR3 DNA is TGCGCCAGCAGCCAAGAATATAGCACAGATACGCAGTATTTT.

The genes are TRBV15 and TRBJ2-7; D call uncertain. The V end was cut by 0 bases, the J end by 2 bases, with 5 bases between. Germline V lookup: CDR1 LNHNV, CDR2 YYDKDF (reference sequence). The CDR3 spans 13 residues. The CDR3 here is CATSRDMAYEQYF. CDR3 in DNA: TGTGCCACCAGCAGAGATATGGCCTACGAGCAGTACTTC.

This chain uses TRBV2 with TRBJ2-2, with TRBD1 as a possible D gene (5 bases). With 4 bases removed from V and 4 bases from J, the gap between germline ends came to 10 bases. CDR1 and CDR2 from the germline V gene are SNHLY and FYNNEI. The CDR3 runs 14 residues. This CDR3 is CASSGQYGTGELFF. The CDR3 bases are TGTGCCAGCAGTGGACAGTACGGCACCGGGGAGCTGTTTTTT.

This clonotype was found many times. The chain carries TRBV27 and TRBJ1-5; D is undetermined. CDR1 MNHEY and CDR2 SMNVEV come from the germline V gene (reference sequence). The CDR3 totals 13 residues. V lost 3 bases and J 5 bases, leaving 8 bases between the germline ends. CDR3 loop: CASSFGWDQPQHF. The CDR3 DNA follows: TGTGCCAGCAGTTTCGGGTGGGATCAGCCCCAGCATTTT.

The sample holds many counts of this clonotype. The chain joins TRBV7-6 to TRBJ1-1; D is perhaps TRBD1 (5 bases). Per germline, CDR1 SGHVS and CDR2 FNYEAQ. V lost 2 bases to trimming and J lost 0 bases, with 10 bases between them. The CDR3 loop spans 15 amino acids. As DNA, the CDR3 is TGTGCCAGCAGCTTATTAGGGGAGGTGAACACTGAAGCTTTCTTT. As protein: CASSLLGEVNTEAFF. The full variable domain, with the rest looked up from reference TRBV7-6 and TRBJ1-1, is GAGVSQSPRYKVTKRGQDVALRCDPISGHVSLYWYRQALGQGPEFLTYFNYEAQQDKSGLPNDRFSAERPEGSISTLTIQRTEQRDSAMYRCASSLLGEVNTEAFFGQGTRLTVV.

There are many counts of this clonotype. The chain uses TRBV29-1 and TRBJ2-1, with 7 bases identical to TRBD1. V gave up 2 bases and J gave up 8 bases; unmatched junction bases: 15. Looked up from germline, CDR1 is SQVTM and CDR2 is ANQGSEA. The CDR3 consists of 16 residues. This chain's CDR3 is CSVERSEQGPLYEQFF. In nucleotides, the CDR3 is TGCAGCGTTGAACGCTCCGAACAGGGGCCCCTCTATGAGCAGTTCTTC.

To note about this clonotype: A much larger clone lies a single base off, so this may be a read error. The J gene is TRBJ2-5, the V gene TRBV11-2; D is perhaps TRBD2 (5 bases). From germline, CDR1 is SGHAT and CDR2 FQNNGV. The CDR3 sequence is 14 residues long. The CDR3 coding sequence is TGTGCCAGCAGCTTAGCGGGGTGGCAAGAGACCCAGCACTTC. Translating gives CASSLAGWQETQHF. The variable domain in full, completed from reference TRBV11-2 and TRBJ2-5, reads EAGVAQSPRYKIIEKRQSVAFWCNPISGHATLYWYQQILGQGPKLLIQFQNNGVVDDSQLPKDRFSAERLKGVDSTLKIQPAKLEDSAVYLCASSLAGWQETQHFGPGTRLLVL.

The J gene is TRBJ1-2, the V gene TRBV5-1, with D tentatively TRBD1 (5 bases). CDR3 length equals 15 residues. Trimming took off 4 bases at V and 0 bases at J, with 13 bases between the two ends. Germline assignment: CDR1 SGHRS and CDR2 YFSETQ. The chain's CDR3 is CASSDQTVTNYGYTF. The DNA for the CDR3 is TGCGCCAGCAGCGACCAGACAGTGACTAACTATGGCTACACCTTC.

V is TRBV25-1 and J is TRBJ2-7, with 8 bases lining up with TRBD2. Trimming cost V 6 bases and J 6 bases; bases outside gene matches: 10. In germline, CDR1 is MGHDK, CDR2 SYGVNS. The CDR3 has 14 residues. The CDR3 region has the DNA TGTGCCAGCAGCGGCAGCGGGAGTCGCGCCGAGCAGTACTTC. Translating gives CASSGSGSRAEQYF.

This clonotype was observed many times. The rearrangement links TRBV6-2 or TRBV6-3 to TRBJ1-1; D perhaps matches TRBD1 (5 bases). Trimming took 2 bases from V and 4 from J, leaving 5 bases between them. This CDR3 contains 12 residues. The germline CDR1 and CDR2 sequences are MNHEY and SVGEGT. CDR3 residues: CASSYGGTEAFF. The CDR3 nucleotides read TGTGCCAGCAGTTACGGGGGCACTGAAGCTTTCTTT.

This clonotype was seen just once. No conserved phenylalanine or tryptophan ends this CDR3, so it is likely a read error. This rearrangement joins TRBV6-1 to TRBJ1-1, with D uncertain. CDR3 length: 12 residues. Germline loops: CDR1 MNHNS, CDR2 SASEGT. As DNA, the CDR3 is TGTGCTAGCACATTCATGGCCACTGAAGCTTTCCTT. It codes for CASTFMATEAFL.

In the case of this clonotype: Germline and junction disagree at one end, which may indicate a read error. This rearrangement joins TRBV9 to TRBJ1-1; TRBD1 aligns across 9 bases. CDR1 SGDLS and CDR2 YYNGEE come from the germline V gene. This CDR3 contains 17 residues. The CDR3 bases are TGTGCCTGCAGCGAGCCGGGACAGGGAGGCAAGAACACTGAGGCTTTCTTT. Protein product: CACSEPGQGGKNTEAFF.

This clonotype was observed at least ten times. The chain couples TRBV4-2 to TRBJ2-7; TRBD2 matches 10 bases. The CDR3 loop spans 15 amino acids. Germline trimming cut 2 bases from V and 5 bases from J; bases unmatched to any gene: 6. In germline, CDR1 is LGHNA, CDR2 YNFKEQ. The CDR3 DNA sequence: TGTGCCAGCAGCCAATGGCTAGCGGGGGAAGACGAGCAGTACTTC. This codes for CASSQWLAGEDEQYF.

In regard to this clonotype: It may be a read error: a sequence one base away is much more abundant. V is TRBV5-4 and J is TRBJ1-1; D might be TRBD1 (6 bases). Per the germline V gene, CDR1 is SGHNT and CDR2 is YYREEE (reference sequence). The CDR3 covers 14 residues. The CDR3 protein is CACSFGGWDTEAFF. CDR3 nucleotides: TGTGCCTGCAGCTTCGGGGGCTGGGACACTGAAGCTTTCTTT.

This clonotype was observed a single time. This may arise from a read error, as a much more abundant clone is one base away. The rearrangement joins TRBV19 to TRBJ1-2; D is unclear. Germline V gene sequence: CDR1 LNHDA, CDR2 SQIVND (reference sequence). V dropped 9 bases and J dropped 3 bases, with 17 bases sitting between them. The CDR3 consists of 14 residues. In DNA form, the CDR3 reads TGTGCCAGCAGCTTGGAACAACTGGACTATGGCTACACCTTC. Amino acids: CASSLEQLDYGYTF.

The table lists this clonotype with a few counts. V is TRBV29-1 and J is TRBJ2-7; possible D gene TRBD2, 6 bases. There are 13 residues in the CDR3. The germline V gene encodes CDR1 SQVTM and CDR2 ANQGSEA. With 4 bases removed from V and 6 bases from J, the gap between germline ends came to 16 bases. The CDR3 nucleotides read TGCAGCGTTGCCGCTAGCGAAGTTGGCGAGCAGTACTTC. It yields the protein CSVAASEVGEQYF.

The sample holds a few counts of this clonotype. One base away lies a much larger clone, so this may be a sequencing read error. The V gene is TRBV6-5, the J gene TRBJ1-1; tentative D call: TRBD1 (5 bases). The CDR3 loop spans 14 amino acids. Germline V gives CDR1 MNHEY, CDR2 SVGAGI. This CDR3 reads CASSYGRVGTVAFF. The CDR3 DNA sequence: TGTGCCAGCAGTTACGGCAGGGTTGGCACTGTAGCTTTCTTT.

This clonotype has ten or more counts. The chain links TRBV12-3 or TRBV12-4 to TRBJ1-1; 9 nucleotides match TRBD1. This CDR3 has 13 residues. After removal of 7 bases from V and 5 bases from J, the junction contained 5 bases not matched to a gene. The CDR3 DNA reads as TGTGCCAGCAAGGAACAGGGGGCAACTGAAGCTTTCTTT. Protein product: CASKEQGATEAFF.

With regard to this clonotype: A much larger clone differs from this one at a single base, so this may be a read error. The conserved final phenylalanine or tryptophan is absent from the CDR3, which likely points to a read error. The V call is TRBV4-1, the J call TRBJ2-3; no clear D. The V gene lost 7 bases and the J gene lost 2 bases, with 4 bases spanning the gap. Germline V gives CDR1 MGHRA, CDR2 YSYEKL. This CDR3 has 11 residues. CDR3 sequence (DNA): TGCGCCAGCACCCCCACAGATACGCAGTATTCT. This translates into CASTPTDTQYS.

This chain links TRBV10-1 with TRBJ2-1; D unresolved. The length of the CDR3 is 15 residues. Germline CDR1 and CDR2: WNHNN and SYGVQD (reference sequence). The V and J ends lost 5 bases and 12 bases respectively, with 23 bases between them. The DNA for the CDR3 is TGCGCCAGCAGTCAGACGTTAAGCTCCTACAACGGGCAGTTCTTC. Its protein is CASSQTLSSYNGQFF.

J is TRBJ1-2 and V is TRBV7-3, with D possibly matching TRBD1 (6 bases). This CDR3 contains 15 residues. From germline, CDR1 is SGHTA and CDR2 FQGTGA. The V and J ends lost 5 bases and 3 bases respectively, with 16 bases between them. CDR3 residues: CASSPDGQTYYGYTF. Written as DNA, the CDR3 is TGTGCCAGCAGCCCAGATGGACAGACGTACTATGGCTACACCTTC.

V is TRBV7-9 and J is TRBJ2-3; unclear D gene. V lost 5 bases, J lost 3 bases, and 9 bases lay in between. Germline lookup yields CDR1 SEHNR and CDR2 FQNEAQ (reference sequence). CDR3 length: 13 residues. DNA for the CDR3: TGTGCCAGCAGCCGGTTCGGGACAGATACGCAGTATTTT. Translated: CASSRFGTDTQYF.

The chain is built from TRBV10-1 and TRBJ2-5; 7 nucleotides match TRBD2. The CDR3 totals 12 residues. V shed 8 bases, J shed 4 bases, and the junction held 4 bases outside the gene matches. CDR1 and CDR2 (germline): WNHNN, SYGVQD (reference sequence). DNA for the CDR3: TGCGCCAGCGAGCGCGGGGGAGAGACCCAGTACTTC. Amino acid sequence: CASERGGETQYF.

This clonotype has ten or more counts. This chain connects TRBV5-1 to TRBJ1-2, with a possible D match to TRBD1 (6 bases). Germline lookup yields CDR1 SGHRS and CDR2 YFSETQ. V lost 3 bases and J 6 bases, leaving 9 bases between the germline ends. This CDR3 spans 12 amino acids. The CDR3: CASSSPGDGYTF. The CDR3 DNA follows: TGCGCCAGCAGCTCACCAGGGGATGGCTACACCTTC.